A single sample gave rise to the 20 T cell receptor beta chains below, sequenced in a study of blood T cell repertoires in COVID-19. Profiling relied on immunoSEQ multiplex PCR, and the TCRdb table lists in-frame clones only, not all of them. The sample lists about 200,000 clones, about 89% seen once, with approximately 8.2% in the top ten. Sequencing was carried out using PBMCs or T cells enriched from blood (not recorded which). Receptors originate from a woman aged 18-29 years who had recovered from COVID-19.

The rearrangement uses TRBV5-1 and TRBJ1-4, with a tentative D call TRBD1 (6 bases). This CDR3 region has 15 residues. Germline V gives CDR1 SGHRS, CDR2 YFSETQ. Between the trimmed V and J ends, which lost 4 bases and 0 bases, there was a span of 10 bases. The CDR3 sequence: CASSPRGATNEKLFF. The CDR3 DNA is TGCGCCAGCAGCCCCAGGGGAGCAACTAATGAAAAACTGTTTTTT.

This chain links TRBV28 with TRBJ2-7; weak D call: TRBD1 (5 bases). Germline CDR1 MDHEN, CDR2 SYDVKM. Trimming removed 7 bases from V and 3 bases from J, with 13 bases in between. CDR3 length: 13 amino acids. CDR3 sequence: CASTSQGVYEQYF. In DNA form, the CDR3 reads TGTGCCAGCACCAGCCAGGGCGTCTACGAGCAGTACTTC.

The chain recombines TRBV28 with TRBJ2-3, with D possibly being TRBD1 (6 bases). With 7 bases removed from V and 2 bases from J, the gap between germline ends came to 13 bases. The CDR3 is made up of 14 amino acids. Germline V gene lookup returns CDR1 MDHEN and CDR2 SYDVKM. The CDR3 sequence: CASKWDTITDTQYF. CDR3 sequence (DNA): TGTGCCAGCAAGTGGGACACCATCACAGATACGCAGTATTTT.

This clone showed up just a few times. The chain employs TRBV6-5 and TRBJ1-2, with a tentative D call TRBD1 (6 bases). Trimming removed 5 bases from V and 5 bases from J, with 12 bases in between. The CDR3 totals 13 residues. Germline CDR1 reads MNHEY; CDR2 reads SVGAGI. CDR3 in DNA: TGTGCCAGCAGTACAGGGATAGAATATGGCTACACCTTC. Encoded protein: CASSTGIEYGYTF.

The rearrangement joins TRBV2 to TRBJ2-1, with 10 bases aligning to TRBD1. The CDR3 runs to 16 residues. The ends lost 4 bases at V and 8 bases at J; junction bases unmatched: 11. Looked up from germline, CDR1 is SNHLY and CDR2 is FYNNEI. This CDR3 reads CASSVPRGQGPDEQFF. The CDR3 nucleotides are TGTGCCAGCAGTGTTCCCCGGGGACAGGGGCCCGATGAGCAGTTCTTC.

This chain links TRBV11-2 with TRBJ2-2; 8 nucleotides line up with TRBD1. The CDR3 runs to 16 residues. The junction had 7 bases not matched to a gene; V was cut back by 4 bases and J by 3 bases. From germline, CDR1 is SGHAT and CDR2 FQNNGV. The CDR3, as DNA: TGTGCCAGCAGCTCGCCCCAACAGGGGGACACCGGGGAGCTGTTTTTT. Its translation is CASSSPQQGDTGELFF.

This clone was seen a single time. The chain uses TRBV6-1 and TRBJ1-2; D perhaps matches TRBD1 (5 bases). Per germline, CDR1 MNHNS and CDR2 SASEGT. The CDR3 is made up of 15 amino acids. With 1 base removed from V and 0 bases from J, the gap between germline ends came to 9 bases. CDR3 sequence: CASSEGTRSNYGYTF. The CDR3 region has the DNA TGTGCCAGCAGTGAAGGGACACGATCTAACTATGGCTACACCTTC.

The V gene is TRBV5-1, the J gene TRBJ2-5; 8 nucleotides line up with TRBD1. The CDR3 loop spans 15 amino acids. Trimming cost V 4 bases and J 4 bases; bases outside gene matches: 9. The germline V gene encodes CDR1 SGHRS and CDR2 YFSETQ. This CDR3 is CASSGRTGSRETQYF. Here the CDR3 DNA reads TGCGCCAGCAGCGGCAGGACAGGGTCCCGAGAGACCCAGTACTTC.

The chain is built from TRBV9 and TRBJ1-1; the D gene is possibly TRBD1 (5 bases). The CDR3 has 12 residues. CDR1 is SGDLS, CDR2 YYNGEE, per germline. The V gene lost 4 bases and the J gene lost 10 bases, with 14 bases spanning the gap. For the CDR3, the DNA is TGTGCCAGCAGCTCTCCAATGGGGGGAGCTTTCTTT. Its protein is CASSSPMGGAFF.

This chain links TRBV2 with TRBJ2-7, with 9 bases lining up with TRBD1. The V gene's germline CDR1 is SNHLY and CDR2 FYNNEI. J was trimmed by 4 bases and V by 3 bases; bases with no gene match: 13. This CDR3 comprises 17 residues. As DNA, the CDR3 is TGTGCCAGCAGTGACCAACACGGACAGGGGATATTTTACGAGCAGTACTTC. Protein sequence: CASSDQHGQGIFYEQYF.

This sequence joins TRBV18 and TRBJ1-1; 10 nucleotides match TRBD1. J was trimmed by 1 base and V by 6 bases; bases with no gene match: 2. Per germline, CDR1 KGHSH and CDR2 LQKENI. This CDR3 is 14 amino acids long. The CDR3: CASSRTGGNTEAFF. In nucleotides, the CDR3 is TGTGCCAGCTCCCGGACAGGGGGGAACACTGAAGCTTTCTTT.

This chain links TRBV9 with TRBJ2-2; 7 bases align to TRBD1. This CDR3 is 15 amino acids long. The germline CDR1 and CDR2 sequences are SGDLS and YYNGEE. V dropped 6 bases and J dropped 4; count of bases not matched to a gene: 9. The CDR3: CASNPQTGSTGELFF. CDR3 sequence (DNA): TGTGCCAGCAATCCACAGACAGGGTCCACCGGGGAGCTGTTTTTT.

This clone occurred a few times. In DNA form, the CDR3 reads TGCGCCAGCAGCTTGGCCGGCCTAAGGGGACAGAACACTGAAGCTTTCTTT. It yields the protein CASSLAGLRGQNTEAFF. V usage is TRBV5-1 and J usage is TRBJ1-1; perhaps TRBD1 as D (6 bases). The length of the CDR3 is 17 residues. CDR1 is SGHRS, CDR2 YFSETQ, per germline. V lost 0 bases and J 1 base, leaving 16 bases between the germline ends.

The CDR3 loop reads CASSIRTPTGINYGYTF. The CDR3 region has the DNA TGTGCCAGTAGTATACGCACCCCGACAGGCATAAACTATGGCTACACCTTC. V and J are TRBV19 and TRBJ1-2; tentative D call: TRBD1 (6 bases). CDR3 length equals 17 residues. V was shortened by 2 bases and J by 2 bases, with 18 bases between the two germline ends. Germline V CDR1 and CDR2: LNHDA, SQIVND (reference sequence). The complete variable domain, with remaining parts taken from reference TRBV19 and TRBJ1-2, reads DGGITQSPKYLFRKEGQNVTLSCEQNLNHDAMYWYRQDPGQGLRLIYYSQIVNDFQKGDIAEGYSVSREKKESFPLTVTSAQKNPTAFYLCASSIRTPTGINYGYTFGSGTRLTVV.

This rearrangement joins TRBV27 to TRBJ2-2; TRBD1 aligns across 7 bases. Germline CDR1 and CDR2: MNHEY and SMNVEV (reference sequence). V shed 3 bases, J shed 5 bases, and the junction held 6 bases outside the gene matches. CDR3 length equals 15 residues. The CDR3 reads CASSFGTVKTGELFF. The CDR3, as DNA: TGTGCCAGCAGTTTTGGGACAGTGAAGACCGGGGAGCTGTTTTTT.

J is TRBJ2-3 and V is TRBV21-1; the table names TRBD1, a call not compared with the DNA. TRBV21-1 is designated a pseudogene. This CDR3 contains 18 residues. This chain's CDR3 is CASSSPGQGADSTDTQYF. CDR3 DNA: TGTGCCAGCAGCTCTCCGGGACAGGGGGCGGATAGCACAGATACGCAGTATTTT.

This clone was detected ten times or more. CDR3 DNA: TGTGCCAGCAGCTTATATGTCTCGACGGGACTTTCAAATGAGCAGTTCTTC. This gives the protein CASSLYVSTGLSNEQFF. The gene calls are TRBV7-9 and TRBJ2-1; D possibly corresponds to TRBD2 (6 bases). Trimming left V 2 bases short and J 7 bases short, with 21 bases between. Germline V lookup: CDR1 SEHNR, CDR2 FQNEAQ (reference sequence). The CDR3 is 17 residues long.

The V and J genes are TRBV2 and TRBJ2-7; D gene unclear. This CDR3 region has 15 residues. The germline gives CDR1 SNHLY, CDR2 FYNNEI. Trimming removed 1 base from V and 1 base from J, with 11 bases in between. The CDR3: CASSEELTRSYEQYF. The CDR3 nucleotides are TGTGCCAGCAGTGAAGAGTTAACAAGATCCTACGAGCAGTACTTC.

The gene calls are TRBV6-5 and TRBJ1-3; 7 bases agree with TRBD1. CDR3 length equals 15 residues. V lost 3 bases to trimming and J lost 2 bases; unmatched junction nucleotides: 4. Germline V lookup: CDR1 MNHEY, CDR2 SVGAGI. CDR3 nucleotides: TGTGCCAGCAGTTATGGGACAGTTCCTGGAAACACCATATATTTT. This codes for CASSYGTVPGNTIYF.

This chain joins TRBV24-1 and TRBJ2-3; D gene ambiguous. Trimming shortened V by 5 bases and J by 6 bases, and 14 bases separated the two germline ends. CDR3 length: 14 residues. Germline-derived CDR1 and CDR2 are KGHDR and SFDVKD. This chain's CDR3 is CATSALDSSDTQYF. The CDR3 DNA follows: TGTGCCACCAGTGCCCTAGACTCGTCGGATACGCAGTATTTT.